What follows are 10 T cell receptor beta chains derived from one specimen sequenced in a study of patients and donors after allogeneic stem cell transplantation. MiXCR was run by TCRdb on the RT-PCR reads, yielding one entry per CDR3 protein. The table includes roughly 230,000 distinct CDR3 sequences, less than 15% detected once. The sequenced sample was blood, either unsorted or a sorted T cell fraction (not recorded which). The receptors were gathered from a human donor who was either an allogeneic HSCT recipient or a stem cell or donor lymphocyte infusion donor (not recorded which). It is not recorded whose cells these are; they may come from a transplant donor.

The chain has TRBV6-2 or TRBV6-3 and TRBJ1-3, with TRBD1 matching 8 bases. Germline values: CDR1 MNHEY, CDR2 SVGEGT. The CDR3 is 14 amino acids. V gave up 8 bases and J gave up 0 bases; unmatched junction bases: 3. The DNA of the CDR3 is TGTGCCAGCCATCAGGGGGCCTCTGGAAACACCATATATTTT. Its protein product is CASHQGASGNTIYF.

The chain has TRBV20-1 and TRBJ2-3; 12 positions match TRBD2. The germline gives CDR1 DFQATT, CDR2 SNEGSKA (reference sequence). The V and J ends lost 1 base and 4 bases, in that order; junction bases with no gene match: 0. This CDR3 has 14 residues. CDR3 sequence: CSARGLAGADTQYF. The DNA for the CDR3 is TGCAGTGCTAGAGGACTAGCGGGAGCAGATACGCAGTATTTT.

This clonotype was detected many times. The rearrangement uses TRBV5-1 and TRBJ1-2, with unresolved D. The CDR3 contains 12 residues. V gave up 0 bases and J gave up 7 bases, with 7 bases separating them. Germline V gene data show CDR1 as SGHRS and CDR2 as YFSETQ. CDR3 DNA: TGCGCCAGCAGCTTGGACGGTGGTGGCTACACCTTC. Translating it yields CASSLDGGGYTF.

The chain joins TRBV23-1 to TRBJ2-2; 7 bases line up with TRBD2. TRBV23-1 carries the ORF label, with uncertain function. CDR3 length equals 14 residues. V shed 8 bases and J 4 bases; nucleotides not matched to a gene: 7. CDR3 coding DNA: TGCGCCAGCCCCCAAGCGGGGTTCACCGGGGAGCTGTTTTTT. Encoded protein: CASPQAGFTGELFF.

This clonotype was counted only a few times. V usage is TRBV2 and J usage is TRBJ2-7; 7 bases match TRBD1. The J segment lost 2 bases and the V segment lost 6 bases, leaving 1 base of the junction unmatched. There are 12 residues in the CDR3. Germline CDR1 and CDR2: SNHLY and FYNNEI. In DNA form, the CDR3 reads TGTGCCAGCAGAGGACAGGCCTACGAGCAGTACTTC. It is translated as CASRGQAYEQYF.

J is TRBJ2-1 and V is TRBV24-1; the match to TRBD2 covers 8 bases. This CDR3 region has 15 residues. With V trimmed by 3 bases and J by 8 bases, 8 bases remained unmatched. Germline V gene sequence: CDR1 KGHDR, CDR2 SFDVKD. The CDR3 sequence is CATSDLAGGRHEQFF. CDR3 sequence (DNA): TGTGCCACCAGTGATCTGGCGGGGGGCCGCCATGAGCAGTTCTTC.

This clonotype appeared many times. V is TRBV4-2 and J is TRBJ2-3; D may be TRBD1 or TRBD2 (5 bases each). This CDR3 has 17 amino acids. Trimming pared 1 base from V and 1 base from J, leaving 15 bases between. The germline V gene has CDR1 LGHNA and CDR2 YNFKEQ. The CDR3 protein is CASSQGLRGSGTDTQYF. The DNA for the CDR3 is TGTGCCAGCAGCCAAGGTCTGAGGGGTAGCGGCACAGATACGCAGTATTTT.

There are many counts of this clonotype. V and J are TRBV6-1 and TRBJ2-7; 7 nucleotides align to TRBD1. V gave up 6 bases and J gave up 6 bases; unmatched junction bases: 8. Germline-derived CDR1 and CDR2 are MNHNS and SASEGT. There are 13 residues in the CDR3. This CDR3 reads CASREGTVGEQYF. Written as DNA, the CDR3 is TGTGCCAGCAGAGAGGGGACAGTCGGCGAGCAGTACTTC.

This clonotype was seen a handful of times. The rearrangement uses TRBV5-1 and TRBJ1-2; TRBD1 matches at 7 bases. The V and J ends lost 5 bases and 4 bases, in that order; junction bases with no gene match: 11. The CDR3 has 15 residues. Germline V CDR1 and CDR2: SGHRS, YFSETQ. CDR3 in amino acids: CASRINTDRTYGYTF. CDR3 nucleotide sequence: TGCGCCAGCAGGATAAATACGGACAGGACCTATGGCTACACCTTC.

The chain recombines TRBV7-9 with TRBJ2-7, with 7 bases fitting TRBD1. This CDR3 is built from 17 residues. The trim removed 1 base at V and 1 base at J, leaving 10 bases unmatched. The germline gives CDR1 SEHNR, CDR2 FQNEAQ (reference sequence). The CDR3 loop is CASSLGLAADRSYEQYF. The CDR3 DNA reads TGTGCCAGCAGCTTAGGATTGGCGGCGGACAGGTCCTACGAGCAGTACTTC.